These 19 T cell receptor beta chains were all obtained from the same sample, sequenced in a study of blood T cell repertoires in COVID-19. Method: immunoSEQ multiplex PCR; TCRdb's copy keeps in-frame clones and lacks some. The data hold some 62,000 clones, with more than 65% observed a single time. The material sequenced was peripheral blood. Source of these receptors: a human donor in a cohort sampled during active COVID-19.

J is TRBJ1-6 and V is TRBV27, with 7 bases lining up with TRBD1. The germline CDR1 and CDR2 sequences are MNHEY and SMNVEV (reference sequence). The CDR3 length is 15 residues. V was clipped by 6 bases and J by 8 bases; unmatched bases: 10. CDR3 DNA sequence: TGTGCCAGCAGACCAAGACAGGGACTTTATTCACCCCTCCACTTT. Amino acids: CASRPRQGLYSPLHF.

The chain links TRBV19 to TRBJ2-5; 8 nucleotides align to TRBD1. Germline V CDR1 and CDR2: LNHDA, SQIVND (reference sequence). V lost 4 bases, J lost 5 bases, and 6 bases stayed unmatched. The CDR3 is 14 amino acids. The CDR3 sequence is CASSTRTGWETQYF. CDR3 sequence (DNA): TGTGCCAGTAGTACAAGGACAGGGTGGGAGACCCAGTACTTC.

The CDR3 bases are TGTGCCAGCAGTCGGTCTTCGGGGGAGGACGAGCAGTACTTC. Protein: CASSRSSGEDEQYF. The chain links TRBV6-6 to TRBJ2-7, with D perhaps matching TRBD2 (6 bases). From germline, CDR1 is MNHNY and CDR2 SVGAGI (reference sequence). CDR3 length: 14 amino acids. Trimming stripped 5 bases from V and 5 bases from J, with 16 bases between.

This clone was found once. The CDR3 bases are TGTGCCAGCAGCCAACGGGACTCGGGACAGGGCTACGAGCAGTACTTC. This gives the protein CASSQRDSGQGYEQYF. The chain employs TRBV7-2 and TRBJ2-7; TRBD1 aligns across 9 bases. The V and J ends lost 5 bases and 3 bases, in that order; junction bases with no gene match: 11. The CDR3 contains 16 residues. Germline V gene sequence: CDR1 SGHTA, CDR2 FQGNSA.

This chain joins TRBV7-3 and TRBJ2-1, with D maybe TRBD1 (6 bases). CDR3 length: 16 amino acids. CDR1 and CDR2 (germline): SGHTA, FQGTGA. Trimming shortened V by 2 bases and J by 7 bases, and 18 bases separated the two germline ends. The CDR3 protein is CASSLLGAGVRNEQFF. Written as DNA, the CDR3 is TGTGCCAGCAGCTTATTAGGGGCAGGGGTGAGGAATGAGCAGTTCTTC.

The chain is built from TRBV19 and TRBJ2-7; TRBD1 agrees at 7 bases. The ends lost 6 bases at V and 2 bases at J; junction bases unmatched: 10. This CDR3 contains 15 residues. Per germline, CDR1 LNHDA and CDR2 SQIVND (reference sequence). This CDR3 is CASRKVDRAAYEQYF. The CDR3 bases are TGTGCCAGTAGAAAAGTCGACAGGGCGGCCTACGAGCAGTACTTC.

This chain uses TRBV5-4 with TRBJ2-5; 9 bases match TRBD2. Losses at the gene ends were 0 bases for V and 3 bases for J; bases not matched to a gene: 0. CDR1 is SGHNT and CDR2 is YYREEE in the germline V gene (reference sequence). This CDR3 spans 14 amino acids. CDR3 amino acids: CASSLGGGEETQYF. The CDR3, as DNA: TGTGCCAGCAGCTTGGGCGGGGGGGAAGAGACCCAGTACTTC.

The chain recombines TRBV2 with TRBJ2-3; tentative D call: TRBD2 (6 bases). The germline CDR1 and CDR2 sequences are SNHLY and FYNNEI. V lost 8 bases to trimming and J lost 1 base, with 10 bases between them. The CDR3 has 13 residues. The CDR3 sequence: CASDLAGTDTQYF. DNA for the CDR3: TGTGCCAGCGATTTAGCGGGCACAGATACGCAGTATTTT.

The chain recombines TRBV5-1 with TRBJ2-7; 10 nucleotides agree with TRBD2. This CDR3 spans 15 amino acids. CDR1 and CDR2 from the germline V gene are SGHRS and YFSETQ. Trimming took 5 bases from V and 3 from J; bases not matched to a gene: 8. The CDR3 nucleotides read TGCGCCAGCAGGGAAGGGACTAGCGTTTTCTACGAGCAGTACTTC. It translates to CASREGTSVFYEQYF.

The chain recombines TRBV7-3 with TRBJ1-1, with 9 bases that match TRBD1. Germline CDR1 is SGHTA and CDR2 is FQGTGA. The V segment lost 5 bases and the J segment 1 base; nucleotides outside the gene matches: 2. The CDR3 extends over 14 amino acids. The CDR3 here is CASSQGQGNTEAFF. For the CDR3, the DNA is TGTGCCAGCAGCCAGGGACAGGGGAACACTGAAGCTTTCTTT.

The chain couples TRBV15 to TRBJ1-3; D unclear. CDR1 LNHNV and CDR2 YYDKDF come from the germline V gene (reference sequence). The CDR3 sequence is 15 residues long. The V and J ends lost 0 bases and 3 bases respectively, with 9 bases between them. The CDR3 protein is CATSRDRVFGNTIYF. The CDR3 DNA follows: TGTGCCACCAGCAGAGATCGTGTATTTGGAAACACCATATATTTT.

The chain employs TRBV9 and TRBJ2-3, with D perhaps matching TRBD2 (6 bases). V was cut by 5 bases and J by 2 bases, with 18 bases left in between. This CDR3 has 16 amino acids. CDR1 and CDR2 from the germline V gene are SGDLS and YYNGEE. CDR3 in DNA: TGTGCCAGCAGTCTGTTGGGGGACTTAACCACAGATACGCAGTATTTT. Translated, it gives CASSLLGDLTTDTQYF.

V is TRBV18 and J is TRBJ1-1, with 10 nucleotides matching TRBD1. Germline V gene data show CDR1 as KGHSH and CDR2 as LQKENI. The junction had 7 bases not matched to a gene; V was cut back by 2 bases and J by 1 base. CDR3 length: 17 residues. The CDR3 bases are TGTGCCAGCTCACCAAGGGGACAGGGGAGAACGAACACTGAAGCTTTCTTT. This translates into CASSPRGQGRTNTEAFF.

The chain combines TRBV19 with TRBJ2-7; 11 bases line up with TRBD1. CDR1 and CDR2 from the germline V gene are LNHDA and SQIVND (reference sequence). This CDR3 is built from 14 residues. V shed 4 bases, J shed 4 bases, and the junction held 3 bases outside the gene matches. DNA of the CDR3: TGTGCCAGTAGTACAGGACAGGGGGCATACGAGCAGTACTTC. This encodes CASSTGQGAYEQYF.

The rearrangement uses TRBV28 and TRBJ2-7, with 11 positions matching TRBD1. The germline V gene has CDR1 MDHEN and CDR2 SYDVKM. The CDR3 covers 14 residues. Losses at the gene ends were 7 bases for V and 6 bases for J; bases not matched to a gene: 8. CDR3 bases: TGTGCCAGCACCACTCCCGGGACAGGGGGCGAGCAGTACTTC. Its protein is CASTTPGTGGEQYF.

J is TRBJ2-3 and V is TRBV28; D uncertain. This CDR3 is 15 amino acids long. The V end lost 9 bases, the J end lost 0 bases, and 16 bases lay between the germline ends. Germline CDR1 reads MDHEN; CDR2 reads SYDVKM. The CDR3 reads CASHRAIPSTDTQYF. The DNA of the CDR3 is TGTGCCAGTCACAGAGCTATCCCTAGCACAGATACGCAGTATTTT. Full variable domain (missing parts from reference TRBV28 and TRBJ2-3): DVKVTQSSRYLVKRTGEKVFLECVQDMDHENMFWYRQDPGLGLRLIYFSYDVKMKEKGDIPEGYSVSREKKERFSLILESASTNQTSMYLCASHRAIPSTDTQYFGPGTRLTVL.

The genes are TRBV4-1 and TRBJ1-1, with D maybe TRBD1 (6 bases). The CDR3 loop spans 17 amino acids. Germline lookup yields CDR1 MGHRA and CDR2 YSYEKL. Trimming took 0 bases from V and 1 from J, leaving 15 bases between them. The CDR3 reads CASSQDPQGSGNTEAFF. CDR3 DNA sequence: TGCGCCAGCAGCCAAGATCCTCAGGGGTCCGGGAACACTGAAGCTTTCTTT.

In this sample, this clone turned up a few times. This sequence joins TRBV6-6 and TRBJ2-7; TRBD2 aligns across 8 bases. Germline loops: CDR1 MNHNY, CDR2 SVGAGI (reference sequence). V was pared by 7 bases and J by 4 bases, with 9 bases of the junction left unmatched. CDR3 length equals 14 residues. CDR3 DNA: TGTGCCAGCAATACCGGGACTAGATCTTACGAGCAGTACTTC. Translation gives CASNTGTRSYEQYF.

The chain carries TRBV6-4 and TRBJ1-2, with 12 nucleotides matching TRBD1. The CDR3 is 15 amino acids. The trim removed 3 bases at V and 3 bases at J, leaving 2 bases unmatched. The germline V gene encodes CDR1 MRHNA and CDR2 SNTAGT. For the CDR3, the DNA is TGTGCCAGCAGTGAGGGACAGGGGGCTTACTATGGCTACACCTTC. This encodes CASSEGQGAYYGYTF.